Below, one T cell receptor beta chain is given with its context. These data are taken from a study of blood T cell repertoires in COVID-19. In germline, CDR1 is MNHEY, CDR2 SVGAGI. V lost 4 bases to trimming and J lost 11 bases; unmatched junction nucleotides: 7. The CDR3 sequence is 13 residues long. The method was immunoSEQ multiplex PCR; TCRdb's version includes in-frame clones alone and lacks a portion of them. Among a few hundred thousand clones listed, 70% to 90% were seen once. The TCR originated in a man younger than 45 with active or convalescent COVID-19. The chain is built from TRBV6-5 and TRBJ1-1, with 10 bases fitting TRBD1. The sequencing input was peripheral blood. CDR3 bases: TGTGCCAGCAGTTTTCTCGACAGGGGGCTGGCTTTCTTT. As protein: CASSFLDRGLAFF.